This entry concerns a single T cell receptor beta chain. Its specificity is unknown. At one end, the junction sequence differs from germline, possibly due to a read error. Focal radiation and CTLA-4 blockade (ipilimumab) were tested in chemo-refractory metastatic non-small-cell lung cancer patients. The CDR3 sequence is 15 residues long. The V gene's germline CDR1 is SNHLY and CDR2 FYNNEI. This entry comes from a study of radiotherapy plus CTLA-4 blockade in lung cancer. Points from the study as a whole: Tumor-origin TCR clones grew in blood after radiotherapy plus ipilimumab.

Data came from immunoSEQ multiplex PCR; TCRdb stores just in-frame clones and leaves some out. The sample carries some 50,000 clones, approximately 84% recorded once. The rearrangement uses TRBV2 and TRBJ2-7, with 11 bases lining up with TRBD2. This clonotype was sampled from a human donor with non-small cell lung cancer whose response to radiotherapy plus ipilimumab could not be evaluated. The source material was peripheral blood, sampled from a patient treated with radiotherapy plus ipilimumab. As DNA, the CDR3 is TGTGCCAGCAGGGAAGGGACTAGCGGTGCCTACGAGCAGTACTTC. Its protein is CASREGTSGAYEQYF.